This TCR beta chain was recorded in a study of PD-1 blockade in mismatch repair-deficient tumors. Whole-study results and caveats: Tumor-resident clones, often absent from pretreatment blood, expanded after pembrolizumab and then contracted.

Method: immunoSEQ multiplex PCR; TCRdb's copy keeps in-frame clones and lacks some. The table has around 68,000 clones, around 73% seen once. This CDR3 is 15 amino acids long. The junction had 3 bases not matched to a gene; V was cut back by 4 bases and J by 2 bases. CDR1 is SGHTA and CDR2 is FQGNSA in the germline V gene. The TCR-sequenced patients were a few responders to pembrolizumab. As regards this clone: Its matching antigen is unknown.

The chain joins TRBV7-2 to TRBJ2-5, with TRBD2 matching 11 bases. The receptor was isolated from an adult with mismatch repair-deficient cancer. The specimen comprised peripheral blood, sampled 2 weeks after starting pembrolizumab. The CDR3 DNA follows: TGTGCCAGCAGCTCCTTAGCGGGAGGGCAAGAGACCCAGTACTTC. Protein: CASSSLAGGQETQYF.